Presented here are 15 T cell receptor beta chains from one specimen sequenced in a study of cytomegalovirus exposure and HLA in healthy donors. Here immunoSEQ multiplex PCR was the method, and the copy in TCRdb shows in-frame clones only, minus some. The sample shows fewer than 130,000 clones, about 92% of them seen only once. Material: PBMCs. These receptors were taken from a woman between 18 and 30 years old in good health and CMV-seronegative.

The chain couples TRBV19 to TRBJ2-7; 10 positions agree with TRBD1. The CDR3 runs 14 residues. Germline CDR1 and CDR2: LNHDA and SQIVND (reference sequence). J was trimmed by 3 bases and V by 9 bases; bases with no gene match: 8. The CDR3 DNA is TGTGCCAGCTCCCGGGACAGGGGCTTCTACGAGCAGTACTTC. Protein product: CASSRDRGFYEQYF.

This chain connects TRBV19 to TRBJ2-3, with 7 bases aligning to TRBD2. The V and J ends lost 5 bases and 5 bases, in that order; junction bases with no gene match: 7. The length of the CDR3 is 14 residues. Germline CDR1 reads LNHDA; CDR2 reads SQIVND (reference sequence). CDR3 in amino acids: CASSHGGSEDTQYF. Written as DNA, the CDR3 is TGTGCCAGTAGTCACGGGGGGTCAGAAGATACGCAGTATTTT.

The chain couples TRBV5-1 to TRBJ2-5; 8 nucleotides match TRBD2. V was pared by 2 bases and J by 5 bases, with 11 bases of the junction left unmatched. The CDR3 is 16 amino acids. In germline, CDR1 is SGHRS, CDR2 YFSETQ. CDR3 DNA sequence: TGCGCCAGCAGCTTTGGGACGCGCGGGGGGATGGAGACCCAGTACTTC. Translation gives CASSFGTRGGMETQYF.

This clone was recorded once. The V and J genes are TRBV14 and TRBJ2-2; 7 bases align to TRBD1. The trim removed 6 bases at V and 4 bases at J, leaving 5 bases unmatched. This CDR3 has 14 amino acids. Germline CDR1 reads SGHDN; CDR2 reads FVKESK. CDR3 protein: CASRPTGATGELFF. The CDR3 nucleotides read TGTGCCAGCAGGCCTACAGGGGCCACCGGGGAGCTGTTTTTT.

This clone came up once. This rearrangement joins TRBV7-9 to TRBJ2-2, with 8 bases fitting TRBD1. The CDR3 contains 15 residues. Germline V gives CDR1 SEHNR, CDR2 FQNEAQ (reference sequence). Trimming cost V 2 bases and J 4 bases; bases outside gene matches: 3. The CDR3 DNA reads TGTGCCAGCAGCTTATTGACAGGGGCCACCGGGGAGCTGTTTTTT. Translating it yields CASSLLTGATGELFF.

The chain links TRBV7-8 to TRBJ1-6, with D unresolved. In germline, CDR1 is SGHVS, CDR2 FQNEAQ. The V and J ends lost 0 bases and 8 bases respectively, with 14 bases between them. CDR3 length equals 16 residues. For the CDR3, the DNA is TGTGCCAGCAGCTTAGCTTTAGTACAGATGGATTCACCCCTCCACTTT. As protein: CASSLALVQMDSPLHF.

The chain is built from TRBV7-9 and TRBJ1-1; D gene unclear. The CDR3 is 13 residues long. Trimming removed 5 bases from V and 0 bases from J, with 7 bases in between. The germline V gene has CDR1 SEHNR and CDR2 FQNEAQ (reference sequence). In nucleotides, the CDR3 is TGTGCCAGCAGCCCCCCCGTGAACACTGAAGCTTTCTTT. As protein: CASSPPVNTEAFF.

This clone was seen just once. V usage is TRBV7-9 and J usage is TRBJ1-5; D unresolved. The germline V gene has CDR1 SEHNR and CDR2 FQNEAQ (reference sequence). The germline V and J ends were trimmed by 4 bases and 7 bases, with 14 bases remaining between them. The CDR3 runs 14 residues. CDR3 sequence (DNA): TGTGCCAGCAGCTCTGTTGCCCTAGGCCAGCCCCAGCATTTT. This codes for CASSSVALGQPQHF.

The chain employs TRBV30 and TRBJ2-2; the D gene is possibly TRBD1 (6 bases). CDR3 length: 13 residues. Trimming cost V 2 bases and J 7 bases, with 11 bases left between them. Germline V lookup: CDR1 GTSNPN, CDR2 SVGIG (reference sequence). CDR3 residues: CAWSPQGFGELFF. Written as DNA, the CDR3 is TGTGCCTGGAGTCCCCAGGGGTTCGGGGAGCTGTTTTTT. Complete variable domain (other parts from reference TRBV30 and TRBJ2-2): SQTIHQWPATLVQPVGSPLSLECTVEGTSNPNLYWYRQAAGRGLQLLFYSVGIGQISSEVPQNLSASRPQDRQFILSSKKLLLSDSGFYLCAWSPQGFGELFFGEGSRLTVL.

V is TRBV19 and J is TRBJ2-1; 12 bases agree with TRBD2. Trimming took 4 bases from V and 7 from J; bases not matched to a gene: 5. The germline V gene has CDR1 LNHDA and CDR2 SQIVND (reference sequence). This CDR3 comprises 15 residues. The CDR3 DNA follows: TGTGCCAGTAGTAGGCTAGCGGGAGGGCCAAATGAGCAGTTCTTC. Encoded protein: CASSRLAGGPNEQFF. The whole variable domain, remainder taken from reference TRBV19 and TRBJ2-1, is DGGITQSPKYLFRKEGQNVTLSCEQNLNHDAMYWYRQDPGQGLRLIYYSQIVNDFQKGDIAEGYSVSREKKESFPLTVTSAQKNPTAFYLCASSRLAGGPNEQFFGPGTRLTVL.

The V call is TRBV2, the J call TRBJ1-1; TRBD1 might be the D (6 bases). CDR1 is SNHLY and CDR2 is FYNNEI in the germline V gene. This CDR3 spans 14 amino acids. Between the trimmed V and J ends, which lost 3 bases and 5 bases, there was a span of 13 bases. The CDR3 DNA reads TGTGCCAGCAGTGAGCAACAGGGATGGACTGAAGCTTTCTTT. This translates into CASSEQQGWTEAFF.

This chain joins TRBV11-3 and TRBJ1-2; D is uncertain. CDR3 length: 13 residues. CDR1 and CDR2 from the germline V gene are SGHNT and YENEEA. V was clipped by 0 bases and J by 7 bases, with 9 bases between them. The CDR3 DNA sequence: TGTGCCAGCAGCTTAGAAGGAGGGCTTGGCTACACCTTC. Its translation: CASSLEGGLGYTF.

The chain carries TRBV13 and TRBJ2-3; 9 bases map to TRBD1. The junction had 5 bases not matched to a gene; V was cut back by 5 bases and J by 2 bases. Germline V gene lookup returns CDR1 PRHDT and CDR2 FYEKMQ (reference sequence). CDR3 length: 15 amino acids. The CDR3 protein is CASSVYRGHTDTQYF. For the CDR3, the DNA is TGTGCCAGCAGCGTATACAGGGGGCACACAGATACGCAGTATTTT. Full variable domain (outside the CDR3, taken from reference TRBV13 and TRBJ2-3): AAGVIQSPRHLIKEKRETATLKCYPIPRHDTVYWYQQGPGQDPQFLISFYEKMQSDKGSIPDRFSAQQFSDYHSELNMSSLELGDSALYFCASSVYRGHTDTQYFGPGTRLTVL.

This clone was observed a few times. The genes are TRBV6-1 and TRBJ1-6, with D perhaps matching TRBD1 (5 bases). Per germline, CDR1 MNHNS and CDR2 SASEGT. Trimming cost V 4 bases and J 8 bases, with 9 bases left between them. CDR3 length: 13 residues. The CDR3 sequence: CASSGRVDSPLHF. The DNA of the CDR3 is TGTGCCAGCAGTGGCAGGGTGGATTCACCCCTCCACTTT.

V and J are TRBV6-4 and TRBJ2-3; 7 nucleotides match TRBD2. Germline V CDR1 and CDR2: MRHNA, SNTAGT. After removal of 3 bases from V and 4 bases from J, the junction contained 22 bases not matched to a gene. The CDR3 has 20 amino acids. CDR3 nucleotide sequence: TGTGCCAGCAGTGATGGCATAAGTTCCGGGGGGATTCATCCTCCAGATACGCAGTATTTT. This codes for CASSDGISSGGIHPPDTQYF.